The 10 T cell receptor beta chains below were found in one sample sequenced in a study of CD8+ T cells in alopecia areata. The sequencing template was cDNA reverse transcribed from extracted RNA. Libraries were prepared by immunoSEQ multiplex PCR; TCRdb keeps only in-frame clonotypes and omits some of them. The sample contains around 120,000 clones, 50% to 75% of which appear only once. Documented treatment: oral pan-JAK inhibitor, 5-10 mg twice daily. The starting material was CD8+ T cells sorted from blood, obtained at week 4, from a patient treated with tofacitinib. Source of these receptors: a human donor with alopecia areata.

The chain carries TRBV7-9 and TRBJ2-7; D call uncertain. V lost 1 base to trimming and J lost 6 bases, with 7 bases between them. This CDR3 region has 12 residues. Germline CDR1 reads SEHNR; CDR2 reads FQNEAQ (reference sequence). CDR3 sequence (DNA): TGTGCCAGCAGCTTAGTGGAGCGCGAGCAGTACTTC. Translation: CASSLVEREQYF.

The rearrangement links TRBV28 to TRBJ2-5, with D tentatively TRBD2 (5 bases). CDR1 is MDHEN, CDR2 SYDVKM, per germline. Trimming took off 5 bases at V and 5 bases at J, with 21 bases between the two ends. The CDR3 length is 16 residues. DNA of the CDR3: TGTGCCAGCAGTCCATCCGGACTTCCGGGCGGGGAGACCCAGTACTTC. Protein sequence: CASSPSGLPGGETQYF.

The chain recombines TRBV6-1 with TRBJ2-7; D is ambiguous. The length of the CDR3 is 15 residues. Germline CDR1 MNHNS, CDR2 SASEGT. Trimming cost V 0 bases and J 1 base, with 10 bases left between them. The CDR3 protein is CASSEAYGFSYEQYF. In nucleotides, the CDR3 is TGTGCCAGCAGTGAAGCGTACGGATTTTCCTACGAGCAGTACTTC.

This rearrangement joins TRBV30 to TRBJ2-7; D gene ambiguous. V was cut by 7 bases and J by 0 bases, with 10 bases left in between. This CDR3 region has 12 residues. CDR1 GTSNPN and CDR2 SVGIG come from the germline V gene (reference sequence). The CDR3 protein is CASSQNSYEQYF. The CDR3, as DNA: TGTGCCTCCTCCCAAAACTCCTACGAGCAGTACTTC.

This rearrangement joins TRBV7-2 to TRBJ2-7; 12 positions agree with TRBD2. The junction had 5 bases not matched to a gene; V was cut back by 5 bases and J by 0 bases. The CDR3 sequence is 16 residues long. Germline CDR1 SGHTA, CDR2 FQGNSA. CDR3 residues: CASSPQTSGGSYEQYF. Written as DNA, the CDR3 is TGTGCCAGCAGCCCACAGACTAGCGGGGGCTCCTACGAGCAGTACTTC.

This clone was seen more than once but under ten times. CDR3 sequence: CAWSVLGLGTDTQYF. As DNA, the CDR3 is TGTGCCTGGAGTGTACTAGGGCTAGGCACAGATACGCAGTATTTT. The chain joins TRBV30 to TRBJ2-3, with D perhaps TRBD2 (5 bases). The CDR3 is 15 amino acids. Germline V lookup: CDR1 GTSNPN, CDR2 SVGIG (reference sequence). V was pared by 0 bases and J by 1 base, with 11 bases between.

The gene calls are TRBV7-9 and TRBJ2-5; 8 nucleotides align to TRBD2. The V and J ends lost 4 bases and 5 bases, in that order; junction bases with no gene match: 9. CDR3 length equals 15 residues. Looked up from germline, CDR1 is SEHNR and CDR2 is FQNEAQ (reference sequence). CDR3 loop: CASSSTGGAPETQYF. DNA of the CDR3: TGTGCCAGCAGCTCGACCGGGGGGGCCCCGGAGACCCAGTACTTC. Filled out from reference TRBV7-9 and TRBJ2-5, the complete variable domain reads DTGVSQNPRHKITKRGQNVTFRCDPISEHNRLYWYRQTLGQGPEFLTYFQNEAQLEKSRLLSDRFSAERPKGSFSTLEIQRTEQGDSAMYLCASSSTGGAPETQYFGPGTRLLVL.

The CDR3 region is CASSVHGGSSYNSPLHF. The CDR3 nucleotides read TGCGCCAGCAGCGTGCATGGGGGCAGCTCCTATAATTCACCCCTCCACTTT. The chain carries TRBV4-1 and TRBJ1-6; a possible D gene is TRBD1 (6 bases). The V gene lost 5 bases and the J gene lost 0 bases, with 14 bases spanning the gap. The V gene's germline CDR1 is MGHRA and CDR2 YSYEKL. CDR3 length equals 17 residues.

The gene calls are TRBV27 and TRBJ2-5; D is possibly TRBD2 (5 bases). Germline CDR1 MNHEY, CDR2 SMNVEV (reference sequence). The CDR3 loop spans 15 amino acids. Trimming removed 2 bases at V and 3 bases at J, with 13 bases between. The CDR3 sequence is CASSLGAVAKETQYF. CDR3 bases: TGTGCCAGCAGTTTAGGAGCGGTGGCTAAAGAGACCCAGTACTTC.

This clone was counted between two and nine times. This rearrangement joins TRBV7-9 to TRBJ2-3; D gene uncertain. CDR3 length: 16 amino acids. Germline V gene lookup returns CDR1 SEHNR and CDR2 FQNEAQ (reference sequence). V gave up 7 bases and J gave up 0 bases, with 17 bases separating them. The CDR3 bases are TGTGCCAGCAACTCCCTTGTCCCACCTAGCACAGATACGCAGTATTTT. As protein: CASNSLVPPSTDTQYF. Combining the CDR3 with reference TRBV7-9 and TRBJ2-3 gives the whole variable domain DTGVSQNPRHKITKRGQNVTFRCDPISEHNRLYWYRQTLGQGPEFLTYFQNEAQLEKSRLLSDRFSAERPKGSFSTLEIQRTEQGDSAMYLCASNSLVPPSTDTQYFGPGTRLTVL.